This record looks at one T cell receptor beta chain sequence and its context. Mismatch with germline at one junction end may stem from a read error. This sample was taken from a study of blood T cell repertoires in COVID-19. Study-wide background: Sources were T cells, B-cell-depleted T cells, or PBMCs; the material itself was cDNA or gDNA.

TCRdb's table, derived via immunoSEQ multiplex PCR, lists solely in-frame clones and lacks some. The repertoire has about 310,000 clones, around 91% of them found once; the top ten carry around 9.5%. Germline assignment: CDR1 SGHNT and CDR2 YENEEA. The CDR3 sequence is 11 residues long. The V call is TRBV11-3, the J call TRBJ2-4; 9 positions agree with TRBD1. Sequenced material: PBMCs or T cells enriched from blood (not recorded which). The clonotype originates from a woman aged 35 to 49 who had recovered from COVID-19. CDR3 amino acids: CASSFGDRVIF. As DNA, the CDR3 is TGTGCCAGCAGCTTCGGGGACAGGGTGATTTTC.